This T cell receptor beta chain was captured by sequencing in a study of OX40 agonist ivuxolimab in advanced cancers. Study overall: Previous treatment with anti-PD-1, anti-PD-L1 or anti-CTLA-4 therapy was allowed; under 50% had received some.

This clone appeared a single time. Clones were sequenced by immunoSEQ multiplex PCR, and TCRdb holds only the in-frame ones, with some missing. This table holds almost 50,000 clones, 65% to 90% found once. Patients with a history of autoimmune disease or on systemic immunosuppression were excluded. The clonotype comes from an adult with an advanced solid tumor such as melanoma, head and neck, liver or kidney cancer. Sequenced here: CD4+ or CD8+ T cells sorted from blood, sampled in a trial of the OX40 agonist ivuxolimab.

The CDR3 nucleotides are TGTGCCAGCAGTTTATCGGGTGAATCCTACGAGCAGTACTTC. Its protein product is CASSLSGESYEQYF. This sequence joins TRBV27 and TRBJ2-7; no clear D gene. V was cut by 0 bases and J by 1 base, with 7 bases left in between. The V gene's germline CDR1 is MNHEY and CDR2 SMNVEV (reference sequence). The CDR3 has 14 amino acids.